These 13 T cell receptor beta chains came from one sample sequenced in a study of blood T cell repertoires in COVID-19 (dated by TCRdb to between 2020 and 2021). To prepare the library, the immunoSEQ multiplex PCR assay was applied. Here the immuneACCESS table is served through TCRdb, limited to in-frame sequences with V and J called. Missing clones are a known gap in these copies; in checked studies unresolved V genes cover under half, and the rest lacks a known reason. The sample table records tens of thousands of clones; about 85% of these occur just once. The top ten clonotypes cover 15% to 20% of the sample. Sequenced sample: peripheral blood. Source of these receptors: a human donor in a cohort sampled during active COVID-19.

The genes are TRBV28 and TRBJ1-2; 9 bases map to TRBD1. The V and J ends lost 7 bases and 1 base, in that order; junction bases with no gene match: 4. CDR3 length equals 14 residues. CDR1 is MDHEN and CDR2 is SYDVKM in the germline V gene. CDR3 amino acids: CASKRDRVNYGYTF. The CDR3 DNA sequence: TGTGCCAGCAAAAGGGACAGGGTTAACTATGGCTACACCTTC.

This rearrangement joins TRBV7-9 to TRBJ1-2; D is unresolved. Germline V gives CDR1 SEHNR, CDR2 FQNEAQ (reference sequence). This CDR3 contains 14 residues. The V gene lost 3 bases and the J gene lost 1 base, with 9 bases spanning the gap. The CDR3 reads CASSFSGLNYGYTF. CDR3 DNA: TGTGCCAGCAGCTTCTCAGGACTTAACTATGGCTACACCTTC.

CDR3 residues: CASRRTGSDYGYTF. CDR3 in DNA: TGTGCCAGCAGAAGGACAGGGAGCGACTATGGCTACACCTTC. This rearrangement joins TRBV28 to TRBJ1-2; 8 bases map to TRBD1. This CDR3 is 14 amino acids long. Trimming at V came to 6 bases and at J to 3 bases, leaving 6 bases not matched to a gene. In germline, CDR1 is MDHEN, CDR2 SYDVKM.

CDR3 in DNA: TGTGCCAGCTCAAGGGAGGGGCAGCCCTACGAGCAGTACTTC. It yields the protein CASSREGQPYEQYF. The V call is TRBV18, the J call TRBJ2-7; 7 bases line up with TRBD2. Germline V gives CDR1 KGHSH, CDR2 LQKENI. After removal of 5 bases from V and 2 bases from J, the junction contained 6 bases not matched to a gene. The CDR3 totals 14 residues.

The chain joins TRBV19 to TRBJ2-1, with 7 positions matching TRBD2. The CDR3 is 12 amino acids. Germline CDR1 LNHDA, CDR2 SQIVND (reference sequence). J lost 4 bases, V lost 6 bases, and 0 bases had no gene match. The CDR3 region has the DNA TGTGCCAGTAGCGGGGGGTACAATGAGCAGTTCTTC. This gives the protein CASSGGYNEQFF.

The chain uses TRBV6-5 and TRBJ2-7, with 8 bases lining up with TRBD1. V lost 4 bases and J lost 7; bases outside the gene matches: 3. CDR1 and CDR2 (germline): MNHEY, SVGAGI. CDR3 size: 12 residues. In nucleotides, the CDR3 is TGTGCCAGCAGTTCGACAGGGGATGAGCAGTACTTC. Its protein product is CASSSTGDEQYF.

The V gene is TRBV3-1 (or the pseudogene TRBV3-2), the J gene TRBJ1-1; 10 bases align to TRBD1. This CDR3 region has 15 residues. Germline V gives CDR1 LGHDT, CDR2 YNNKEL (reference sequence). The V segment lost 4 bases and the J segment 8 bases; nucleotides outside the gene matches: 10. In DNA form, the CDR3 reads TGTGCCAGCAGCCTCCGTAGGGACAGGGGAAGAGAAGCTTTCTTT. Translating it yields CASSLRRDRGREAFF.

This sequence joins TRBV15 and TRBJ2-6; D ambiguous. V was shortened by 2 bases and J by 1 base, with 6 bases between the two germline ends. In germline, CDR1 is LNHNV, CDR2 YYDKDF (reference sequence). The CDR3 is 15 residues long. CDR3 DNA sequence: TGTGCCACCAGCAGACAGTTTTCTGGGGCCAACGTCCTGACTTTC. Its translation: CATSRQFSGANVLTF.

This chain joins TRBV7-9 and TRBJ2-3; TRBD2 aligns across 10 bases. The CDR3 sequence is 16 residues long. V gave up 5 bases and J gave up 0 bases; unmatched junction bases: 5. Germline V gene data show CDR1 as SEHNR and CDR2 as FQNEAQ (reference sequence). The CDR3 protein is CASSRGLADSTDTQYF. The DNA for the CDR3 is TGTGCCAGCAGCCGCGGACTAGCGGATAGCACAGATACGCAGTATTTT.

The rearrangement links TRBV28 to TRBJ2-4, with 7 bases that match TRBD2. The CDR3 sequence is 15 residues long. The J segment lost 0 bases and the V segment lost 2 bases, leaving 1 base of the junction unmatched. CDR1 MDHEN and CDR2 SYDVKM come from the germline V gene. CDR3 residues: CASSLGGEAKNIQYF. CDR3 DNA sequence: TGTGCCAGCAGTTTAGGGGGGGAAGCCAAAAACATTCAGTACTTC. Looking up the rest from reference TRBV28 and TRBJ2-4 gives the full variable domain: DVKVTQSSRYLVKRTGEKVFLECVQDMDHENMFWYRQDPGLGLRLIYFSYDVKMKEKGDIPEGYSVSREKKERFSLILESASTNQTSMYLCASSLGGEAKNIQYFGAGTRLSVL.

This chain joins TRBV3-1 (or the pseudogene TRBV3-2) and TRBJ2-5; tentatively, D is TRBD2 (6 bases). Germline values: CDR1 LGHDT, CDR2 YNNKEL (reference sequence). The CDR3 extends over 12 amino acids. Trimming stripped 8 bases from V and 1 base from J, with 8 bases between. CDR3 in amino acids: CASSGGQETQYF. The DNA for the CDR3 is TGTGCCAGCTCCGGGGGCCAAGAGACCCAGTACTTC.

The chain has TRBV30 and TRBJ2-5; TRBD1 matches 7 bases. Trimming removed 2 bases from V and 2 bases from J; junction bases left unmatched: 5. The CDR3 consists of 14 residues. Germline V lookup: CDR1 GTSNPN, CDR2 SVGIG (reference sequence). CDR3 bases: TGTGCCTGGAGTTGGGGACAGTGGCAAGAGACCCAGTACTTC. It translates to CAWSWGQWQETQYF.

V is TRBV5-1 and J is TRBJ1-2, with a weak D call TRBD1 (6 bases). Looked up from germline, CDR1 is SGHRS and CDR2 is YFSETQ. V lost 5 bases to trimming and J lost 2 bases, with 13 bases between them. The CDR3 loop spans 14 amino acids. The CDR3 DNA sequence: TGCGCCAGCAGAGAAGGACAGAAAAACTATGGCTACACCTTC. It encodes CASREGQKNYGYTF.